This T cell receptor (beta chain) was observed in a study of T cell clones after liver transplantation. CDR3 size: 16 residues. Looked up from germline, CDR1 is SNHLY and CDR2 is FYNNEI. This clone turned up a few times. Its ends do not fully match the called genes, so a read error is possible. Assay: immunoSEQ multiplex PCR; the TCRdb copy retains only in-frame clones and omits some. The sample includes 75,000 to 85,000 clones, around 78% seen only once; the top ten take roughly 2.8%. The specimen was CD4+ T cells from blood, collected at the 22-month timepoint. The chain has TRBV2 and TRBJ1-5, with 8 bases aligning to TRBD1. The TCR comes from a human patient who received a liver transplant. Certain T cells may be donor cells from the graft. CDR3 sequence (DNA): TGTGCCAGCGGTGAAGAGACAGGGGCGGGCAATCAGCCCCAGCATTTT. Translation: CASGEETGAGNQPQHF. Complete variable domain (other parts from reference TRBV2 and TRBJ1-5): EPEVTQTPSHQVTQMGQEVILRCVPISNHLYFYWYRQILGQKVEFLVSFYNNEISEKSEIFDDQFSVERPDGSNFTLKIRSTKLEDSAMYFCASGEETGAGNQPQHFGDGTRLSIL.